These T cell receptor beta chains were read from a single sample in a study of T-cell memory formation after mild COVID-19. TCRdb re-called the 5' RACE reads through MiXCR, storing one row per CDR3 protein. The sample contains roughly 400,000 distinct CDR3 sequences, about 20% of which appear only once. Sample: PBMCs or a T cell subset sorted from them (not recorded which). These receptors came from a man between 18 and 29 years old who had mild COVID-19 (a few samples of this study predate the infection). Cell type and time point are not known. Each CDR3 is given with its conserved first and last residue. Fields, in order: CDR3 protein, CDR3 DNA, J gene, D gene, V gene, clone size. A D gene is named only where the DNA matches it firmly. Clone size is shown for a subset of rows, as once, few, many or a class of expanded clone.

CSARDLRDTSNTGELFF TGCAGTGCTAGAGATCTCCGGGACACCTCGAACACCGGGGAGCTGTTTTTT TRBJ2-2 - TRBV20-1 -
CASSYSTESNQPQHF TGTGCCAGCAGTTACTCGACTGAAAGTAATCAGCCCCAGCATTTT TRBJ1-5 - TRBV6-2/TRBV6-3 -
CASSLIGDLYGYTF TGTGCCAGCAGCTTAATCGGGGACCTCTATGGCTACACCTTC TRBJ1-2 - TRBV7-2 -
CASSLFSGTPEYNEQFF TGTGCCAGCAGTTTATTCTCCGGGACTCCGGAATACAATGAGCAGTTCTTC TRBJ2-1 - TRBV27 -
CASRDPAKNIQYF TGTGCCAGCAGGGATCCGGCCAAAAACATTCAGTACTTC TRBJ2-4 - TRBV2 -
CASSFGQAGTGELFF TGCGCCAGCAGCTTTGGCCAGGCGGGCACCGGGGAGCTGTTTTTT TRBJ2-2 - TRBV5-1 -
CASSLGLVSTDTQYF TGCGCCAGCAGCCTGGGACTAGTGAGCACAGATACGCAGTATTTT TRBJ2-3 TRBD2 TRBV5-1 -
CASSLQPPGNNSPLHF TGTGCCAGCAGCTTACAGCCTCCTGGTAATAATTCACCCCTCCACTTT TRBJ1-6 - TRBV7-6 -
CASSSSLGVVNSPLHF TGTGCCAGCAGCTCCAGCCTTGGGGTGGTCAATTCACCCCTCCACTTT TRBJ1-6 - TRBV7-2 -
CASSTDRDYNEQFF TGTGCCAGCAGCACGGACAGGGATTACAATGAGCAGTTCTTC TRBJ2-1 TRBD1 TRBV12-3/TRBV12-4 few
CASTKLVSGDTYEQYF TGTGCCAGCACCAAACTTGTCTCCGGGGACACCTACGAGCAGTACTTC TRBJ2-7 - TRBV7-9 -
CASSNTGGSTEAFF TGCGCCAGCAGCAATACAGGGGGATCCACTGAAGCTTTCTTT TRBJ1-1 TRBD1 TRBV5-1 few
CASSQRQDNEQFF TGTGCCAGCAGCCAAAGGCAAGACAATGAGCAGTTCTTC TRBJ2-1 - TRBV7-6 -
CASSLVGDGNQPQHF TGTGCCAGCAGCTTAGTAGGGGATGGCAATCAGCCCCAGCATTTT TRBJ1-5 - TRBV7-2 -
CASSLEGEHQPQHF TGTGCCAGCAGTTTAGAGGGGGAGCATCAGCCCCAGCATTTT TRBJ1-5 - TRBV12-3/TRBV12-4 -
CASSQGGPGTGGEKLFF TGTGCCAGCAGCCAAGGAGGCCCCGGGACAGGGGGTGAAAAACTGTTTTTT TRBJ1-4 TRBD1 TRBV4-2 many
CASSPGQGAHIQYF TGCGCCAGCAGCCCGGGACAGGGGGCGCACATTCAGTACTTC TRBJ2-4 TRBD1 TRBV5-1 few
CASRIQGLATGELFF TGCGCCAGCAGGATACAGGGCCTCGCCACCGGGGAGCTGTTTTTT TRBJ2-2 - TRBV5-1 many
CASSQGRNSPLHF TGTGCCAGCAGCCAGGGCCGGAATTCACCCCTCCACTTT TRBJ1-6 - TRBV3-1 few
CASSESRIEQFF TGCGCCAGCAGCGAGAGCCGGATCGAGCAGTTCTTC TRBJ2-1 - TRBV5-1 once
CASRLDREDGYTF TGTGCCAGCAGATTGGACAGGGAAGATGGCTACACCTTC TRBJ1-2 TRBD1 TRBV12-3/TRBV12-4 few
CASSQERALRGTQYF TGCGCCAGCAGCCAAGAGCGGGCACTAAGGGGTACGCAGTATTTT TRBJ2-3 - TRBV4-3 -
CSARDPGGSGYNSPLHF TGCAGTGCTAGAGATCCGGGGGGGTCAGGTTATAATTCACCCCTCCACTTT TRBJ1-6 - TRBV20-1 -
CASSEYFVGELFF TGTGCCAGCAGTGAATATTTCGTCGGGGAGCTGTTTTTT TRBJ2-2 - TRBV25-1 -
CASSSTSDTGELFF TGTGCCAGCAGTTCCACTAGCGACACCGGGGAGCTGTTTTTT TRBJ2-2 TRBD2 TRBV12-3/TRBV12-4 few
CASSHVAGGDNEQFF TGCGCCAGCAGCCACGTAGCAGGAGGGGACAATGAGCAGTTCTTC TRBJ2-1 - TRBV4-3 few
CASSLGTSMEQFF TGTGCCAGCAGCTTGGGGACCTCAATGGAGCAGTTCTTC TRBJ2-1 - TRBV5-6 few
CASSDTGEGYNSPLHF TGTGCCAGCAGCGACACAGGGGAAGGCTATAATTCACCCCTCCACTTT TRBJ1-6 TRBD1 TRBV7-9 few
CASSYGPGRGGLWEQYF TGTGCCAGCAGTTACGGCCCAGGGCGGGGGGGCCTTTGGGAGCAGTACTTC TRBJ2-7 TRBD2 TRBV6-5 -
CASSLGRDEETQYF TGTGCCAGCAGCTTGGGCAGGGATGAGGAGACCCAGTACTTC TRBJ2-5 - TRBV7-9 -
CASSYRGRDSTEAFF TGTGCCAGCAGTTACAGGGGGCGGGATAGCACTGAAGCTTTCTTT TRBJ1-1 TRBD1 TRBV12-3/TRBV12-4 -
CASSLPSGGDEQFF TGCGCCAGCAGCTTGCCTAGCGGGGGCGATGAGCAGTTCTTC TRBJ2-1 TRBD2 TRBV5-1 many
CASSQNGQSPYGYTF TGCGCCAGCAGCCAGAATGGGCAGTCCCCCTATGGCTACACCTTC TRBJ1-2 - TRBV4-1 few
CASSLTYVAAINEQFF TGTGCCAGCAGTTTAACCTACGTAGCGGCAATTAATGAGCAGTTCTTC TRBJ2-1 - TRBV27 -
CASSMAGDEKLFF TGTGCCAGCAGTATGGCAGGGGATGAAAAACTGTTTTTT TRBJ1-4 - TRBV6-6 -
CAISEPPHRPGKTQYF TGTGCCATCAGTGAGCCCCCGCATCGGCCGGGGAAGACCCAGTACTTC TRBJ2-5 - TRBV10-3 few
CASSYRIAGGHDNEQFF TGTGCCAGCAGTTACAGGATAGCGGGGGGCCACGACAATGAGCAGTTCTTC TRBJ2-1 TRBD2 TRBV6-5 -
CASSVVTGWNPDTQYF TGTGCCAGCAGCGTAGTAACAGGGTGGAATCCAGATACGCAGTATTTT TRBJ2-3 - TRBV9 -